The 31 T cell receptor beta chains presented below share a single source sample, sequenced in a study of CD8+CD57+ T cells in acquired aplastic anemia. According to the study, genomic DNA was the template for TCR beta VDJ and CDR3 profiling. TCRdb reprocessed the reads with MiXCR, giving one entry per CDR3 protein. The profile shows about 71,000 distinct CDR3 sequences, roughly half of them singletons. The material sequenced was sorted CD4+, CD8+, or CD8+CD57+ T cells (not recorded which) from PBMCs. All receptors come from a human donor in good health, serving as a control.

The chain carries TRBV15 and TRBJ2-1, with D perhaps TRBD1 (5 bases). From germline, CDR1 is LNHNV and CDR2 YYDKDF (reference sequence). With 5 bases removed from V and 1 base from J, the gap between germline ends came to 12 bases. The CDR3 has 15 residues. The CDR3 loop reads CATSYSRGSYNEQFF. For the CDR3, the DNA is TGTGCCACCAGCTACTCTAGGGGATCCTACAATGAGCAGTTCTTC.

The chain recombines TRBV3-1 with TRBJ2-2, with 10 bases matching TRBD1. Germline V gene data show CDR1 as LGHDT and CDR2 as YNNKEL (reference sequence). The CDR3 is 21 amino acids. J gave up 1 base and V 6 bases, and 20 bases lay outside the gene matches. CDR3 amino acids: CASSHLPGQGSERLNTGELFF. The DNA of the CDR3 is TGTGCCAGCAGTCACCTGCCGGGACAGGGGTCGGAGAGGCTGAACACCGGGGAGCTGTTTTTT.

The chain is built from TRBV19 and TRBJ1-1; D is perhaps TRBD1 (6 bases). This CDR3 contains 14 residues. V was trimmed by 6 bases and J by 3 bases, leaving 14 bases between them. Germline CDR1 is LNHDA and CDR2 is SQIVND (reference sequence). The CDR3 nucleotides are TGTGCCAGTAGGTCCTTACAGGGCGACACTGAAGCTTTCTTT. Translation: CASRSLQGDTEAFF.

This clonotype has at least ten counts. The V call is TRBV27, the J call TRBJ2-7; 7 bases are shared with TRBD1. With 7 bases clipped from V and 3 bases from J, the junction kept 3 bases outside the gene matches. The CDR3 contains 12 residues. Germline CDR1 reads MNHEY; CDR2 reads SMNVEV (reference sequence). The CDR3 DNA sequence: TGTGCCAGCAAGGGACAGTTCTACGAGCAGTACTTC. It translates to CASKGQFYEQYF.

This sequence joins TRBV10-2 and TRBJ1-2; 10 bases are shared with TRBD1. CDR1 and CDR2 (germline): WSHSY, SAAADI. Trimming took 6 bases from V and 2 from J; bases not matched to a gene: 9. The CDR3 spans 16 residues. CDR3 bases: TGCGCCAGCAGATCCGGGACAGGGGCGTCCAACTATGGCTACACCTTC. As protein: CASRSGTGASNYGYTF.

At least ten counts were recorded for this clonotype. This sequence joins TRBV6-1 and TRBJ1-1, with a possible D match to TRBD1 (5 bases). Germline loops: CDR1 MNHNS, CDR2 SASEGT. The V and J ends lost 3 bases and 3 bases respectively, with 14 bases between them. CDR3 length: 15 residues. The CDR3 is CASSEEIDSYTEAFF. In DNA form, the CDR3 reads TGTGCCAGCAGTGAGGAAATAGACAGCTACACTGAAGCTTTCTTT.

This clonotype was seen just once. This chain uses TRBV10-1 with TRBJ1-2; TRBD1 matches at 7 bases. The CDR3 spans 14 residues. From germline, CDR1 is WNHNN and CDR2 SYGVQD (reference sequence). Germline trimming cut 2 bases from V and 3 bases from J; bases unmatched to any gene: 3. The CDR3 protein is CASSETGVDYGYTF. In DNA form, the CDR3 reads TGCGCCAGCAGTGAGACAGGGGTCGACTATGGCTACACCTTC.

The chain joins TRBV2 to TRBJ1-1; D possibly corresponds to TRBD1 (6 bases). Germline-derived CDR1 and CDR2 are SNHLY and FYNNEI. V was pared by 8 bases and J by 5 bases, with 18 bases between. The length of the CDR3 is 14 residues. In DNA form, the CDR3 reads TGTGCCAGCCATGGAGTCACAGGGCGGACTGAAGCTTTCTTT. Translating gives CASHGVTGRTEAFF. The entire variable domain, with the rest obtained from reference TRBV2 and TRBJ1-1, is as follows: EPEVTQTPSHQVTQMGQEVILRCVPISNHLYFYWYRQILGQKVEFLVSFYNNEISEKSEIFDDQFSVERPDGSNFTLKIRSTKLEDSAMYFCASHGVTGRTEAFFGQGTRLTVV.

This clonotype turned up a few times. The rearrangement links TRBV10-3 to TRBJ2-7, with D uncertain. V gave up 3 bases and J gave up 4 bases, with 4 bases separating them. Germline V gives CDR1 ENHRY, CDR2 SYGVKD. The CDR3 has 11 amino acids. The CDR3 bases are TGTGCCATCAGTGATCTTTACGAGCAGTACTTC. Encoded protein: CAISDLYEQYF.

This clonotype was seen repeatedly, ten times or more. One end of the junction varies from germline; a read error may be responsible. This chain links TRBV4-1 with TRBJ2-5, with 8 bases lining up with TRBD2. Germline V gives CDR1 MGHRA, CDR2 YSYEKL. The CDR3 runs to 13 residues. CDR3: CASSQVSAGDVNF. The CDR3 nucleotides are TGCGCCAGCAGCCAAGTCTCAGCGGGAGACGTGAACTTC.

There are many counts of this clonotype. CDR3: CASSQVSLPQGGGLDTQYF. The CDR3 coding sequence is TGCGCCAGCAGCCAAGTATCCCTTCCCCAGGGGGGAGGATTAGATACGCAGTATTTT. The rearrangement links TRBV4-1 to TRBJ2-3; a possible D gene is TRBD1 (7 bases). Germline V gene sequence: CDR1 MGHRA, CDR2 YSYEKL. V was trimmed by 1 base and J by 5 bases, leaving 25 bases between them. This CDR3 contains 19 residues.

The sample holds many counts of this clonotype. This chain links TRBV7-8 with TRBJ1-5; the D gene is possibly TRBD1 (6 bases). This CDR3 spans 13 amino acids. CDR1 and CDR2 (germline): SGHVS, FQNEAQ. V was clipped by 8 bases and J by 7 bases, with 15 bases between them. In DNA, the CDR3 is TGTGCCAGCGCTACCGCGGGGGCCCAGCCCCAGCATTTT. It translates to CASATAGAQPQHF. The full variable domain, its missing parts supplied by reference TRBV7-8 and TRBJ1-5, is GAGVSQSPRYKVAKRGQDVALRCDPISGHVSLFWYQQALGQGPEFLTYFQNEAQLDKSGLPSDRFFAERPEGSVSTLKIQRTQQEDSAVYLCASATAGAQPQHFGDGTRLSIL.

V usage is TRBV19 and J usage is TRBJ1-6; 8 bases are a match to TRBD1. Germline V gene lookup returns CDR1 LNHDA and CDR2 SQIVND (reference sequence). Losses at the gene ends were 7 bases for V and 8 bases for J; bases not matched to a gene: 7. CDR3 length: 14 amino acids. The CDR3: CASTRAGQDSPLHF. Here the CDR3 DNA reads TGTGCCAGTACTAGGGCGGGACAGGATTCACCCCTCCACTTT.

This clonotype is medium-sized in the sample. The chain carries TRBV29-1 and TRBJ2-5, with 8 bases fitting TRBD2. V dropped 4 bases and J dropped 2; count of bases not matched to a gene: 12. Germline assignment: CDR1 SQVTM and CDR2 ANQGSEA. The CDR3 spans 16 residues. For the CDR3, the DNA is TGCAGCGTTGTCGGGCCGCGGGGGGCTATACAAGAGACCCAGTACTTC. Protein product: CSVVGPRGAIQETQYF.

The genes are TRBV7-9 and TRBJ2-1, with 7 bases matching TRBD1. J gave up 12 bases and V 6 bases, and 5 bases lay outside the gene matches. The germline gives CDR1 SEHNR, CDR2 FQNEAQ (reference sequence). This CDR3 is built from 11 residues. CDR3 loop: CASRPGQRQFF. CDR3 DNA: TGTGCCAGCAGACCGGGACAGAGGCAGTTCTTC.

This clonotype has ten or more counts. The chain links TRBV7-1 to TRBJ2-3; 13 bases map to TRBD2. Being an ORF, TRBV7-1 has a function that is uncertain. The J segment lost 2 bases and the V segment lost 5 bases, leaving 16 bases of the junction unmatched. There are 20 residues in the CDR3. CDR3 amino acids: CASSTDLTSGGARYTDTQYF. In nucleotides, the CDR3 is TGTGCCAGCAGCACAGACCTCACTAGCGGGGGGGCCCGGTACACAGATACGCAGTATTTT.

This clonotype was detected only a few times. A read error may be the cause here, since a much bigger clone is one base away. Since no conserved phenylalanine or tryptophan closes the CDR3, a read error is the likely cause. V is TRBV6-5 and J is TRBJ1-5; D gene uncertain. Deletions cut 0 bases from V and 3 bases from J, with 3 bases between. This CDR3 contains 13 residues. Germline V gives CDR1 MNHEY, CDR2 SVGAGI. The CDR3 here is CASSYSLNQPQHS. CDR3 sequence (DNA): TGTGCCAGCAGTTACTCACTCAATCAGCCCCAGCATTCT.

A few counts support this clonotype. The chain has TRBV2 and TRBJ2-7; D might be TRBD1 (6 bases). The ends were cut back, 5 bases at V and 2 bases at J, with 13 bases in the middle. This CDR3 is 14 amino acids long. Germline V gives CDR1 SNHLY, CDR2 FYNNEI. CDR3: CASSINREPYEQYF. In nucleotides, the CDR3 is TGTGCCAGCAGTATAAACAGGGAGCCCTACGAGCAGTACTTC. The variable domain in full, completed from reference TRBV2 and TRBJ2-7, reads EPEVTQTPSHQVTQMGQEVILRCVPISNHLYFYWYRQILGQKVEFLVSFYNNEISEKSEIFDDQFSVERPDGSNFTLKIRSTKLEDSAMYFCASSINREPYEQYFGPGTRLTVT.

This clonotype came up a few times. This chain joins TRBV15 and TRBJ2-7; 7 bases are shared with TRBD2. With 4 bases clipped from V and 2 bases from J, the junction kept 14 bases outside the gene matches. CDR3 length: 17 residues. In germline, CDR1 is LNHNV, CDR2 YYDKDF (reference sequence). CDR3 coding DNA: TGTGCCACCAGCACCATCGCGGGGGATCTGGGTCCCTACGAGCAGTACTTC. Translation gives CATSTIAGDLGPYEQYF.

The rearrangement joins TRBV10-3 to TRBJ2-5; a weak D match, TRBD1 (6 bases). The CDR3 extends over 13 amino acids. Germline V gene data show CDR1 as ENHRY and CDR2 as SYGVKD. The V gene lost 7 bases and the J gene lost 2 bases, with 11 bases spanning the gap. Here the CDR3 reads CAITRTEQETQYF. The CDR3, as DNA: TGTGCCATCACTAGGACAGAGCAAGAGACCCAGTACTTC.

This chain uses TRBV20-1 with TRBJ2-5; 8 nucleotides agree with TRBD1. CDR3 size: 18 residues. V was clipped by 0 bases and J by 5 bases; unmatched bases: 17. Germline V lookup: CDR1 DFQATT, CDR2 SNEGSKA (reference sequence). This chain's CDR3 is CSARDQGASGELRETQYF. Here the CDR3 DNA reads TGCAGTGCTAGAGATCAGGGGGCGTCGGGGGAGCTGAGGGAGACCCAGTACTTC.

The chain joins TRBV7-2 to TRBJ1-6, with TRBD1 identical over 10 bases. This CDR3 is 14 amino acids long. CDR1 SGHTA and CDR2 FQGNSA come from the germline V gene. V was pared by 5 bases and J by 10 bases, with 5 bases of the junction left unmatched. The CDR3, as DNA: TGTGCCAGCAGCCGGGACAGGGGTGTATCACCCCTCCACTTT. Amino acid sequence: CASSRDRGVSPLHF.

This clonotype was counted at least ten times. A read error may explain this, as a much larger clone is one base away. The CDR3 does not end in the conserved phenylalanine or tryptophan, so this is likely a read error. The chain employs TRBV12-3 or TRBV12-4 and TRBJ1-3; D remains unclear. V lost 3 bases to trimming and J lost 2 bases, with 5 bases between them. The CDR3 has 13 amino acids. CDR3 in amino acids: CASSFSAGNTIYL. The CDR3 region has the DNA TGTGCCAGCAGTTTCAGTGCTGGAAACACCATATATCTT.

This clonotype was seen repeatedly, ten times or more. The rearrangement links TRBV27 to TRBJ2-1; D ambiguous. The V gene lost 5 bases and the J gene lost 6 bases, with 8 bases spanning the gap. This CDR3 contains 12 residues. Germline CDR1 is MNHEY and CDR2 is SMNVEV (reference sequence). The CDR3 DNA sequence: TGTGCCAGCAGTCCAACGCGCAATGAGCAGTTCTTC. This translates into CASSPTRNEQFF.

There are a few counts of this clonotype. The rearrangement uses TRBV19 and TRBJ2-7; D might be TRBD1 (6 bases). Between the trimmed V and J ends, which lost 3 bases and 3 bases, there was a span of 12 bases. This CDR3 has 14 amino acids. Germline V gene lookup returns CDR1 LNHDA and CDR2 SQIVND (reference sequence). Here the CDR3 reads CASSISQGSYEQYF. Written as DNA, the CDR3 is TGTGCCAGTAGTATCTCGCAGGGGAGCTACGAGCAGTACTTC.

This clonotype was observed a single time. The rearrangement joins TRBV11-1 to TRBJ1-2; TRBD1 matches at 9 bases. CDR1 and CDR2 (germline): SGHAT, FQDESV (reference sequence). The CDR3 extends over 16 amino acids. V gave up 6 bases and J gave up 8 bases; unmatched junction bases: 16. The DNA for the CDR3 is TGTGCCAGCAGTTACAACGGAACCACCGGGACAGGGGGCTACACCTTC. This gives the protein CASSYNGTTGTGGYTF.

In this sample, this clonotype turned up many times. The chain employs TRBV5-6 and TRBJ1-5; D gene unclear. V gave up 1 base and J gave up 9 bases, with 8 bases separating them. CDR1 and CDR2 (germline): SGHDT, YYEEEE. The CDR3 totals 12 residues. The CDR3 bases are TGTGCCAGCAGCTTGTATTGGGGGCCCCAGCATTTT. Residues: CASSLYWGPQHF.

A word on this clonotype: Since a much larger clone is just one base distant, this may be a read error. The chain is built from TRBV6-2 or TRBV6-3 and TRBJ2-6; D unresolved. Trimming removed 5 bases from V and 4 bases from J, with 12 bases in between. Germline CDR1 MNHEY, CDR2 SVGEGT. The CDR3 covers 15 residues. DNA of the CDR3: TGTGCCAGCAGTCCCCCCTTGAGAGGGGCCAACGTCCTGACTTTC. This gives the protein CASSPPLRGANVLTF.

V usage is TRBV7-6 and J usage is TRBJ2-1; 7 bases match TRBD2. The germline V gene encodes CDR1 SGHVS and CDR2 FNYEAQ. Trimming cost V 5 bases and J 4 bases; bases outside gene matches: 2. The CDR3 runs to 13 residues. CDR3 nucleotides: TGTGCCAGCAGCGCAGCGGGGTACAATGAGCAGTTCTTC. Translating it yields CASSAAGYNEQFF.

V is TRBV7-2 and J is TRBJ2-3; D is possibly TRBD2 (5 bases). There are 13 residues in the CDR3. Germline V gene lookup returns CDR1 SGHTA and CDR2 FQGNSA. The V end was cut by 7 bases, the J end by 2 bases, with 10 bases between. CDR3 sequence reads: CASKRVPTDTQYF. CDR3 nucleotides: TGTGCCAGCAAGAGGGTGCCCACAGATACGCAGTATTTT.

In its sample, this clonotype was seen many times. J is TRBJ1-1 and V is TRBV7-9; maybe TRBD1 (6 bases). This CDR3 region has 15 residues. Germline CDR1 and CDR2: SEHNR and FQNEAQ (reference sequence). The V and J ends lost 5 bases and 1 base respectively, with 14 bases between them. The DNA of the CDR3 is TGTGCCAGCAGCCAGGGGAGGTGGGGGAACACTGAAGCTTTCTTT. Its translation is CASSQGRWGNTEAFF.